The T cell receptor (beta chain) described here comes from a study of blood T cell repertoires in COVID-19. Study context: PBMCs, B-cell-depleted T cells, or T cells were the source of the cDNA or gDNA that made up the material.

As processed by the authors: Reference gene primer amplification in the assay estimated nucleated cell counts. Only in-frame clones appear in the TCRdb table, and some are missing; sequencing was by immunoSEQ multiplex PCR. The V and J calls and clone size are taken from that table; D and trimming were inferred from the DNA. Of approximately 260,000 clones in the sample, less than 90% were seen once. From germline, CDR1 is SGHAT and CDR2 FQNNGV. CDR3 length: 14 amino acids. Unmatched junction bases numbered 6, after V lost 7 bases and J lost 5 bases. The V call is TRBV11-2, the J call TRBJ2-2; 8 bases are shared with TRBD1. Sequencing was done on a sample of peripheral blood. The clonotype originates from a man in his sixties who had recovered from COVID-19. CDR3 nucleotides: TGTGCCAGCACCCAGGGGGCGCGTACCGGGGAGCTGTTTTTT. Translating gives CASTQGARTGELFF.